This TCR beta chain was captured by sequencing in a study of beta chain features in type 1 diabetes. The authors reverse transcribed all of the isolated RNA, so sequencing captured expressed TCRB transcripts. Generated by immunoSEQ multiplex PCR, the TCRdb table keeps only in-frame clones and is missing some. The sample consists of some 60,000 clones, around three fifths of them appearing once. In total, each donor contributed a single heparinised blood draw that averaged around 120 mL. Populations isolated by sorting all had purity greater than 95%. A word on this clone: Its antigen is still unknown.

CDR3 length: 14 amino acids. The germline V gene encodes CDR1 MNHEY and CDR2 SVGAGI. General study results and limits: Moderately but significantly shorter TCRB CDR3s were found in Type 1 diabetes patients in all four CD4+ subsets. The cDNA sequencing approach could over-represent high-TCR-expressing cells.

Specimen: Tregs from blood. The chain carries TRBV6-5 and TRBJ2-5; TRBD2 aligns across 7 bases. TRBJ2-7 matches the DNA end more closely, so the J call is doubtful. The clonotype was recovered from a woman aged 18-30 years in good health. The CDR3 reads CASRSRGLAYEQYF. CDR3 coding DNA: TGTGCCAGCAGATCCCGAGGACTAGCCTACGAGCAGTACTTC.